Below, 19 T cell receptor beta chains from the same sample are listed, as sequenced in a study of blood T cell repertoires in COVID-19 (dated by TCRdb to about 2020). Library prep was done by the immunoSEQ multiplex PCR assay. This immuneACCESS table, as held by TCRdb, lists in-frame sequences with V and J called but not all clones. Of the missing ones, under half trace to an unresolved V gene in checked studies; the others have no known cause. Across this sample there are fewer than 130,000 clones, with roughly 79% seen only once. Jointly, the top ten make up about a sixth of the sample. The source material was peripheral blood. These receptors were obtained from a woman at least 80 years old with active or convalescent COVID-19.

The genes are TRBV19 and TRBJ2-4, with D tentatively TRBD2 (5 bases). CDR1 is LNHDA and CDR2 is SQIVND in the germline V gene (reference sequence). The CDR3 runs to 16 residues. Trimming removed 4 bases at V and 2 bases at J, with 15 bases between. The CDR3 nucleotides read TGTGCCAGTAGTACCGGCCTAGCAGAGACCAAAAACATTCAGTACTTC. It encodes CASSTGLAETKNIQYF.

The chain carries TRBV15 and TRBJ1-2, with a weak D call TRBD1 (6 bases). This CDR3 comprises 13 residues. Germline V lookup: CDR1 LNHNV, CDR2 YYDKDF (reference sequence). Trimming left V 4 bases short and J 6 bases short, with 12 bases between. CDR3 sequence reads: CATSTYYRDGYTF. CDR3 nucleotides: TGTGCCACCAGCACCTACTACAGGGATGGCTACACCTTC.

This chain connects TRBV7-9 to TRBJ1-1; D is perhaps TRBD1 (5 bases). The length of the CDR3 is 14 residues. Trimming removed 1 base from V and 7 bases from J, with 13 bases in between. The germline gives CDR1 SEHNR, CDR2 FQNEAQ (reference sequence). This CDR3 is CASSLVQGGNEAFF. The CDR3 nucleotides read TGTGCCAGCAGCTTAGTCCAGGGAGGCAATGAAGCTTTCTTT.

The chain couples TRBV11-2 to TRBJ2-7; D is unresolved. Germline CDR1 and CDR2: SGHAT and FQNNGV. CDR3 size: 15 residues. The ends were cut back, 0 bases at V and 1 base at J, with 10 bases in the middle. The CDR3 DNA reads TGTGCCAGCAGCTTAGATCTAACGAGGTCCTACGAGCAGTACTTC. It yields the protein CASSLDLTRSYEQYF.

CDR3 sequence (DNA): TGCGCCAGCAGCAAGGACAGGGGGGTAACTGAAGCTTTCTTT. It translates to CASSKDRGVTEAFF. The V gene is TRBV5-1, the J gene TRBJ1-1, with 10 bases aligning to TRBD1. Unmatched junction bases numbered 5, after V lost 4 bases and J lost 5 bases. CDR1 and CDR2 (germline): SGHRS, YFSETQ. The CDR3 runs 14 residues.

The rearrangement links TRBV18 to TRBJ1-2; D perhaps matches TRBD1 (5 bases). Germline V gene data show CDR1 as KGHSH and CDR2 as LQKENI. The CDR3 is made up of 17 amino acids. V lost 1 base and J lost 2, with 17 bases in between. The CDR3 protein is CASSPLHYRLANYGYTF. CDR3 nucleotides: TGTGCCAGCTCACCACTACACTACAGGTTGGCGAACTATGGCTACACCTTC.

The chain links TRBV2 to TRBJ2-7; 8 nucleotides match TRBD1. CDR1 and CDR2 (germline): SNHLY, FYNNEI. The CDR3 sequence is 14 residues long. Germline trimming cut 4 bases from V and 3 bases from J; bases unmatched to any gene: 5. CDR3 protein: CASSGRTGNYEQYF. The CDR3 DNA follows: TGTGCCAGCAGTGGGCGGACAGGGAACTACGAGCAGTACTTC.

The genes are TRBV5-1 and TRBJ2-1; TRBD2 agrees at 11 bases. V was clipped by 3 bases and J by 10 bases; unmatched bases: 9. Germline loops: CDR1 SGHRS, CDR2 YFSETQ. There are 15 residues in the CDR3. The DNA of the CDR3 is TGCGCCAGCAGCTCGGGACTAGCGGACGGCGGGGAGCAGTTCTTC. Residues: CASSSGLADGGEQFF.

The chain employs TRBV7-8 and TRBJ2-2; 7 bases map to TRBD2. Germline V gene data show CDR1 as SGHVS and CDR2 as FQNEAQ. J lost 5 bases, V lost 2 bases, and 8 bases had no gene match. The CDR3 loop spans 16 amino acids. This CDR3 reads CASSLLGGSWTGELFF. The CDR3, as DNA: TGTGCCAGCAGCTTACTGGGCGGGAGTTGGACCGGGGAGCTGTTTTTT. Filled out from reference TRBV7-8 and TRBJ2-2, the complete variable domain reads GAGVSQSPRYKVAKRGQDVALRCDPISGHVSLFWYQQALGQGPEFLTYFQNEAQLDKSGLPSDRFFAERPEGSVSTLKIQRTQQEDSAVYLCASSLLGGSWTGELFFGEGSRLTVL.

This chain connects TRBV30 to TRBJ2-7; TRBD2 aligns across 9 bases. This CDR3 has 11 amino acids. Trimming cost V 4 bases and J 9 bases; bases outside gene matches: 4. Germline lookup yields CDR1 GTSNPN and CDR2 SVGIG (reference sequence). CDR3 sequence reads: CAWTARGGQYF. CDR3 coding DNA: TGTGCCTGGACCGCGCGGGGGGGGCAGTACTTC.

This clone showed up just a few times. The chain couples TRBV24-1 to TRBJ1-2; 7 bases agree with TRBD1. V lost 4 bases and J lost 1; bases outside the gene matches: 8. The CDR3 extends over 16 amino acids. Germline CDR1 reads KGHDR; CDR2 reads SFDVKD. CDR3 sequence reads: CATSECRDSLNYGYTF. CDR3 nucleotide sequence: TGTGCCACCAGTGAGTGCCGGGACAGCCTTAACTATGGCTACACCTTC.

The chain links TRBV27 to TRBJ1-1, with 7 bases aligning to TRBD1. Germline CDR1 and CDR2: MNHEY and SMNVEV (reference sequence). The CDR3 has 15 residues. Unmatched junction bases numbered 11, after V lost 5 bases and J lost 5 bases. The CDR3 nucleotides are TGTGCCAGCAGTCCAAAATCGACAGGGTGGACTGAAGCTTTCTTT. Protein product: CASSPKSTGWTEAFF.

The chain couples TRBV7-3 to TRBJ2-1, with TRBD2 matching over 8 bases. The CDR3 has 16 amino acids. The germline V gene encodes CDR1 SGHTA and CDR2 FQGTGA. Trimming at V came to 4 bases and at J to 6 bases, leaving 11 bases not matched to a gene. The CDR3, as DNA: TGTGCCAGCAGCTCCCCCGGGACTAGGGGTTTCAATGAGCAGTTCTTC. Amino acids: CASSSPGTRGFNEQFF.

This clone was counted many times. The V gene is TRBV9, the J gene TRBJ2-3, with 7 nucleotides matching TRBD2. This CDR3 is 15 amino acids long. With 1 base clipped from V and 5 bases from J, the junction kept 7 bases outside the gene matches. From germline, CDR1 is SGDLS and CDR2 YYNGEE. The CDR3 region is CASSVRLALGDTQYF. For the CDR3, the DNA is TGTGCCAGCAGCGTACGACTAGCTTTGGGAGATACGCAGTATTTT.

The V gene is TRBV2, the J gene TRBJ2-6; D uncertain. The CDR3 is 14 amino acids. Trimming shortened V by 5 bases and J by 0 bases, and 5 bases separated the two germline ends. Germline V gene sequence: CDR1 SNHLY, CDR2 FYNNEI. Here the CDR3 reads CASSSLSGANVLTF. For the CDR3, the DNA is TGTGCCAGCAGTTCTCTCTCTGGGGCCAACGTCCTGACTTTC. The variable domain in full, with the rest retrieved from reference TRBV2 and TRBJ2-6, is EPEVTQTPSHQVTQMGQEVILRCVPISNHLYFYWYRQILGQKVEFLVSFYNNEISEKSEIFDDQFSVERPDGSNFTLKIRSTKLEDSAMYFCASSSLSGANVLTFGAGSRLTVL.

V is TRBV2 and J is TRBJ1-2; TRBD1 might be the D (6 bases). The CDR3 has 12 amino acids. The germline V and J ends were trimmed by 6 bases and 7 bases, with 12 bases remaining between them. Germline lookup yields CDR1 SNHLY and CDR2 FYNNEI. The CDR3 coding sequence is TGTGCCAGCAGCGAACAGGGAATTGGCTACACCTTC. It codes for CASSEQGIGYTF.

The chain carries TRBV4-3 and TRBJ2-1; TRBD2 aligns across 8 bases. The CDR3 has 16 amino acids. Trimming at V came to 1 base and at J to 4 bases, leaving 6 bases not matched to a gene. Germline CDR1 LGHNA, CDR2 YSLEER. The CDR3 DNA reads TGCGCCAGCAGCCAAGTCCCAAGCGGGAGTTACAATGAGCAGTTCTTC. It translates to CASSQVPSGSYNEQFF.

The CDR3 nucleotides read TGTGCCAGCAGCTTATGGCGGGGGCAGTCGACTGAAGCTTTCTTT. This translates into CASSLWRGQSTEAFF. The chain uses TRBV7-6 and TRBJ1-1, with a possible D match to TRBD1 (6 bases). The CDR3 runs to 15 residues. The germline CDR1 and CDR2 sequences are SGHVS and FNYEAQ. The germline V and J ends were trimmed by 2 bases and 5 bases, with 15 bases remaining between them. Full variable domain (missing parts from reference TRBV7-6 and TRBJ1-1): GAGVSQSPRYKVTKRGQDVALRCDPISGHVSLYWYRQALGQGPEFLTYFNYEAQQDKSGLPNDRFSAERPEGSISTLTIQRTEQRDSAMYRCASSLWRGQSTEAFFGQGTRLTVV.

This sequence joins TRBV7-8 and TRBJ2-7; possible D gene TRBD1, 5 bases. The CDR3 consists of 13 residues. V dropped 5 bases and J dropped 0 bases, with 8 bases sitting between them. Germline V gene sequence: CDR1 SGHVS, CDR2 FQNEAQ. The CDR3 nucleotides are TGTGCCAGCAGCGACAGACTCTCCTACGAGCAGTACTTC. Translating gives CASSDRLSYEQYF.